The rows below give T cell receptor beta chains drawn from one sample of a study of cytomegalovirus exposure and HLA in healthy donors. Data came from immunoSEQ multiplex PCR; TCRdb stores just in-frame clones and leaves some out. The sample lists 100,000 to 150,000 clones, roughly three fifths occurring once. Sequencing input: PBMCs. These receptors all come from a woman aged 35 to 49 in good health and CMV-seropositive. Both conserved end residues are part of each CDR3. A clone size is listed for some rows: how often the clone was seen (once, few, many), or a class if it is expanded.

v_gene	j_gene	abundance	CDR3aa
TRBV7-9	TRBJ2-7	NA	CASSPELAGTYEQYF
TRBV19	TRBJ2-1	few	CASSLSLISDNEQFF
TRBV6-5	TRBJ2-7	NA	CASSYSDTYEQYF
TRBV7-3	TRBJ2-7	NA	CASSLGGSSHEQYF
TRBV9	TRBJ2-2	NA	CASSVATLAGGPGGELFF
TRBV6-1	TRBJ1-1	few	CASRVWGPDTEAFF
TRBV20-1	TRBJ2-1	NA	CSATTSSWQFF
TRBV4-2	TRBJ2-3	few	CASSQGGSGGGTDTQYF
TRBV27	TRBJ1-5	NA	CASSLEFSNQPQHF
TRBV6-1	TRBJ1-6	NA	CASSFRDRDNSPLHF
TRBV15	TRBJ1-6	NA	CATSRDGIPGAYNSPLHF
TRBV7-9	TRBJ2-3	few	CASRRGQADTQYF
TRBV19	TRBJ1-2	NA	CASSQTPYGYTF
TRBV6-6	TRBJ2-7	few	CASSPSPGQGDEQYF
TRBV7-9	TRBJ1-5	NA	CSSSQGDQPQHF
TRBV7-5	TRBJ1-6	once	CARFYSPPGLYNSPLHF
TRBV6-6	TRBJ2-7	once	CASSYQGSGYEQYF
TRBV6-4	TRBJ2-5	few	CASSDSASSGTQYF
TRBV2	TRBJ1-2	NA	CASSEQGYGYTF
TRBV11-2	TRBJ1-3	NA	CASSFPNWSSGNTIYF
TRBV5-3	TRBJ1-5	NA	CARRHSRVAVPQHF
TRBV27	TRBJ1-6	NA	CASRDRTGVDSPLHF
TRBV28	TRBJ2-3	NA	CASSSLNTQYF
TRBV9	TRBJ2-1	NA	CASSVGTGAPSGGYNEQFF
TRBV18	TRBJ1-1	NA	CASSQTAAGRDTEAFF
TRBV5-6	TRBJ1-2	NA	CASSPTGQGVYGYTF
TRBV27	TRBJ1-1	NA	CASRNSPGGHTEAFF
TRBV5-6	TRBJ2-3	NA	CASSLFERSSTDTQYF
TRBV6-1	TRBJ2-1	NA	CASKLAGVNEQFF
TRBV18	TRBJ1-2	NA	CASSPPMGGATIGYTF
TRBV5-1	TRBJ1-1	NA	CASSSNRGEDTEAFF
TRBV28	TRBJ2-7	few	CASSRLEAGSYEQYF
TRBV5-4	TRBJ1-1	NA	CASSLAGATEAFF
TRBV5-1	TRBJ1-4	NA	CASSFGDSEKLFF
TRBV9	TRBJ1-1	NA	CASTLGPNTEAFF
TRBV28	TRBJ1-5	NA	CASSQPTGYSNQPQHF
TRBV13	TRBJ2-3	NA	CASSLEGTSTDTQYF
TRBV28	TRBJ2-7	NA	CASRTVPTYEQYF
TRBV5-1	TRBJ2-5	NA	CASSPGQGRETQYF
TRBV25-1	TRBJ1-4	few	CASSEYGANEKLFF